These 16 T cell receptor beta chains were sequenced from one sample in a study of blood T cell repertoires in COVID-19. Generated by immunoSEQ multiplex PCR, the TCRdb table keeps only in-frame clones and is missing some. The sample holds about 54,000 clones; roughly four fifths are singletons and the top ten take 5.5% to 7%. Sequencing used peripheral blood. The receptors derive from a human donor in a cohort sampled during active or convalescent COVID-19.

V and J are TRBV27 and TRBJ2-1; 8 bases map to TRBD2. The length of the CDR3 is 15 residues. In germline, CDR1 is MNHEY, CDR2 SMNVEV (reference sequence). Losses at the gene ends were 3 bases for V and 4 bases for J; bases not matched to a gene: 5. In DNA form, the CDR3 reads TGTGCCAGCAGTTTTGGGGCTAGCGGGTACAATGAGCAGTTCTTC. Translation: CASSFGASGYNEQFF.

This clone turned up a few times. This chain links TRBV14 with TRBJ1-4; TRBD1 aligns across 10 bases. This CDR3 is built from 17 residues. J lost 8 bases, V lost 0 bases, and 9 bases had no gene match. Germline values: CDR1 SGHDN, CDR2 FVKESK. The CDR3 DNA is TGTGCCAGCAGCCAAGAAAGACGGGACAGGGGTCGGGAAAAACTGTTTTTT. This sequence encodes CASSQERRDRGREKLFF.

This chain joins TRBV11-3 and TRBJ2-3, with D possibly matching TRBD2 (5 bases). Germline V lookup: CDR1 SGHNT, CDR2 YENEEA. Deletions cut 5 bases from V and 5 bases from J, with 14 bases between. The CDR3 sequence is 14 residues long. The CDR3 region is CASSPGSGGDTQYF. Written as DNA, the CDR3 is TGTGCCAGCAGCCCAGGATCCGGAGGAGATACGCAGTATTTT.

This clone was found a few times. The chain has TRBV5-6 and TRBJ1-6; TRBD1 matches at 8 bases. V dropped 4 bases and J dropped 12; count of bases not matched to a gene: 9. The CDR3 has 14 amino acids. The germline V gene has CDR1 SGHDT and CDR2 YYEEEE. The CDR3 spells CASSLGQAGGPLHF. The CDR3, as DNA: TGTGCCAGCAGCCTGGGACAGGCAGGGGGACCCCTCCACTTT.

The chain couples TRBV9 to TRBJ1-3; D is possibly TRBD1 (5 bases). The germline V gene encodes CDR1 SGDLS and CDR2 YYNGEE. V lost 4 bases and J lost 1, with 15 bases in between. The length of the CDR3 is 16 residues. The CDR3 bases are TGTGCCAGCAGCCCGCCGGGACTCCAATCTGGAAACACCATATATTTT. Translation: CASSPPGLQSGNTIYF.

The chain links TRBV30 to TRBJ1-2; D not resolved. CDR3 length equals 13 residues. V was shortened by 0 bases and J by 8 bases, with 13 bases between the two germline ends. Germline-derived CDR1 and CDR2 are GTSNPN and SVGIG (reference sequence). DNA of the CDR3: TGTGCCTGGAGTGTACCCGGTCTATGGGGCTACACCTTC. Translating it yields CAWSVPGLWGYTF. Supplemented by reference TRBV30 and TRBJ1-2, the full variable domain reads SQTIHQWPATLVQPVGSPLSLECTVEGTSNPNLYWYRQAAGRGLQLLFYSVGIGQISSEVPQNLSASRPQDRQFILSSKKLLLSDSGFYLCAWSVPGLWGYTFGSGTRLTVV.

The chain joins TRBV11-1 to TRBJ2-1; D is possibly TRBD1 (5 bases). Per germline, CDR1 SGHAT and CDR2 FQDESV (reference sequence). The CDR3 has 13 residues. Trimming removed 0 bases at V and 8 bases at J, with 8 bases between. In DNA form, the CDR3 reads TGTGCCAGCAGCTTAGCGGTGACAGATGAGCAGTTCTTC. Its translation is CASSLAVTDEQFF.

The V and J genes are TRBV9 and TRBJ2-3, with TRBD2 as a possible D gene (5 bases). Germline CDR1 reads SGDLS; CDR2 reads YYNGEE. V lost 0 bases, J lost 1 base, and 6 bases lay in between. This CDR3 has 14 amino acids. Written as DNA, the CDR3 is TGTGCCAGCAGCGTAGTGGGAGGCACAGATACGCAGTATTTT. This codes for CASSVVGGTDTQYF.

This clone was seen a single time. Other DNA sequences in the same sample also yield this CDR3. The CDR3 DNA reads TGCGCCAGCAGCCAAGATCAGGGCCCCTACGAGCAGTACTTC. Its translation is CASSQDQGPYEQYF. This chain joins TRBV4-3 and TRBJ2-7; tentative D call: TRBD1 (5 bases). Germline V gives CDR1 LGHNA, CDR2 YSLEER. Trimming cost V 0 bases and J 2 bases, with 8 bases left between them. This CDR3 is built from 14 residues.

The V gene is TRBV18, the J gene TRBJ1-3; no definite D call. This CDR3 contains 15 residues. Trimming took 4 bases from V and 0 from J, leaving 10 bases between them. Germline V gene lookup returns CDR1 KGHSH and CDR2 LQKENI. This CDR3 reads CASSLDKYSGNTIYF. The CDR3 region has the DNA TGTGCCAGCTCACTAGACAAATACTCTGGAAACACCATATATTTT.

The CDR3 sequence: CASSLWEGTGEAFF. The CDR3 DNA is TGTGCCAGCAGCTTGTGGGAAGGGACAGGTGAAGCTTTCTTT. J is TRBJ1-1 and V is TRBV5-4; 8 positions match TRBD1. With V trimmed by 1 base and J by 7 bases, 6 bases remained unmatched. The CDR3 length is 14 residues. CDR1 is SGHNT and CDR2 is YYREEE in the germline V gene (reference sequence).

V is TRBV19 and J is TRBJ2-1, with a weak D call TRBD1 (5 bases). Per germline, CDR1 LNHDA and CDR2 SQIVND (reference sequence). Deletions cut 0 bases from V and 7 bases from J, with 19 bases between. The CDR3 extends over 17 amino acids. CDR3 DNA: TGTGCCAGTAGTATAGATCTCGGCAGGGTGTCAGGGAATGAGCAGTTCTTC. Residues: CASSIDLGRVSGNEQFF.

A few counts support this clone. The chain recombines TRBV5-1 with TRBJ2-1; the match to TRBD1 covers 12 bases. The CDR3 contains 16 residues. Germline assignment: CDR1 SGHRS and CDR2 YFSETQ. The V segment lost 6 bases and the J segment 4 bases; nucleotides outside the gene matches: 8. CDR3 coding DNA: TGCGCCAGCACCACCGGGACAGGGGGCCCATACAATGAGCAGTTCTTC. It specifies CASTTGTGGPYNEQFF.

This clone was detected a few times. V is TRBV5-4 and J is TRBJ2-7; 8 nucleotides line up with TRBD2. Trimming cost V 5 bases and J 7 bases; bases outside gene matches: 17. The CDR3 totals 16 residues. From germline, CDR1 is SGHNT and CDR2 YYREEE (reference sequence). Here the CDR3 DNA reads TGTGCCAGCAGTCCTAATACGGCCGGGGGGGCTGGAGAGCAGTACTTC. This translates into CASSPNTAGGAGEQYF.

DNA of the CDR3: TGTGCCAGCATCAACCCGGTTTTAGGCTACACCTTC. Translated, it gives CASINPVLGYTF. This chain connects TRBV6-5 to TRBJ1-2; no firm D call. With 7 bases removed from V and 8 bases from J, the gap between germline ends came to 14 bases. The CDR3 extends over 12 amino acids. The V gene's germline CDR1 is MNHEY and CDR2 SVGAGI.

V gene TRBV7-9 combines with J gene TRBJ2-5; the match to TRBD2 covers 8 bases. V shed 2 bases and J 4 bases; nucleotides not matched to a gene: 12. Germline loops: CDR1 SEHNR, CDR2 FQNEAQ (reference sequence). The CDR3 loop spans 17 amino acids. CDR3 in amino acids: CASSLRGLVGARETQYF. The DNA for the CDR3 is TGTGCCAGCAGCTTAAGGGGACTAGTGGGGGCCCGAGAGACCCAGTACTTC.